This T cell receptor beta chain was sequenced for a study of shared clonotypes between healthy human individuals. In the study overall: Per donor, three plates held CD4 naive cells, three held CD4 memory, two held CD8 naive and one held CD8 memory.

CDR3 length equals 14 residues. The germline V and J ends were trimmed by 0 bases and 4 bases, with 10 bases remaining between them. The germline gives CDR1 SGDLS, CDR2 YYNGEE. To note about this clone: Its antigen remains unknown.

Profiling relied on immunoSEQ multiplex PCR, and the TCRdb table lists in-frame clones only, not all of them. The repertoire includes about a million clones, approximately 77% of them detected once, and approximately 0.9% sits in the top ten. Study conclusions and caveats: Naive subsets generally exceeded memory subsets in estimated richness.

The chain has TRBV9 and TRBJ2-5; D gene unclear. Specimen: memory CD4+ T cells from PBMCs. Subset denoted: CD45RA-negative fraction. This sequence was found in a man in his late teens or twenties in good health. Some clones in this sample may be carry-over from other donors' samples. The CDR3 sequence: CASSVASARETQYF. The CDR3, as DNA: TGTGCCAGCAGCGTAGCTTCGGCACGAGAGACCCAGTACTTC.